The 11 T cell receptor beta chains listed next were all sequenced from one sample in a study of shared clonotypes between healthy human individuals. Terminally differentiated effector memory CD45RA+ cells were excluded from the naive CD8 cells, which were CD45RO-negative and positively selected for CCR7. Profiled with immunoSEQ multiplex PCR; TCRdb holds only in-frame clones, not every one. The data hold 2 million to 2.5 million clones, with about 95% observed a single time. What was sequenced was naive CD8+ T cells sorted from blood. Receptors were obtained from a man between 18 and 35 years old in good health.

Points on this clone: This sample includes further DNA sequences coding for the same CDR3. V and J are TRBV4-1 and TRBJ1-1; no clear D. Germline CDR1 MGHRA, CDR2 YSYEKL. Deletions cut 0 bases from V and 0 bases from J, with 8 bases between. The CDR3 length is 15 residues. The DNA for the CDR3 is TGCGCCAGCAGCCAAGAACCAGGTTTGAACACTGAAGCTTTCTTT. This gives the protein CASSQEPGLNTEAFF.

The chain is built from TRBV7-9 and TRBJ2-1, with D tentatively TRBD1 (6 bases). V was trimmed by 5 bases and J by 4 bases, leaving 15 bases between them. CDR1 SEHNR and CDR2 FQNEAQ come from the germline V gene (reference sequence). The CDR3 consists of 15 residues. CDR3 region: CASSTTWTVYNEQFF. CDR3 DNA sequence: TGTGCCAGCAGCACGACTTGGACAGTTTACAATGAGCAGTTCTTC.

The chain recombines TRBV10-2 with TRBJ2-7; D not certain. The germline V gene has CDR1 WSHSY and CDR2 SAAADI. The V end was cut by 0 bases, the J end by 4 bases, with 10 bases between. The CDR3 covers 14 residues. The CDR3 DNA follows: TGCGCCAGCAGTGAGTCGAAGGCAGCTTACGAGCAGTACTTC. This codes for CASSESKAAYEQYF.

V usage is TRBV6-5 and J usage is TRBJ1-5; D is unclear. The CDR3 totals 14 residues. The V end was cut by 4 bases, the J end by 8 bases, with 15 bases between. Germline V gene data show CDR1 as MNHEY and CDR2 as SVGAGI. CDR3 nucleotide sequence: TGTGCCAGCAGTTTGTGGCCTGCCACGGAGCCCCAGCATTTT. It yields the protein CASSLWPATEPQHF.

This chain connects TRBV27 to TRBJ1-3, with TRBD1 as a possible D gene (5 bases). This CDR3 is built from 20 residues. CDR1 and CDR2 from the germline V gene are MNHEY and SMNVEV (reference sequence). With 5 bases removed from V and 0 bases from J, the gap between germline ends came to 26 bases. CDR3 sequence (DNA): TGTGCCAGCAGTCGCCGTCCCGGGACTGGAATCTTTTACTCTGGAAACACCATATATTTT. Translation gives CASSRRPGTGIFYSGNTIYF.

As DNA, the CDR3 is TGTGCCAGCAGCCTAGCCGGGGGTGAGGCTGAAGCTTTCTTT. Its protein product is CASSLAGGEAEAFF. The chain links TRBV4-2 to TRBJ1-1; the D gene is possibly TRBD1 (5 bases). CDR1 is LGHNA and CDR2 is YNFKEQ in the germline V gene. The V gene lost 4 bases and the J gene lost 6 bases, with 15 bases spanning the gap. The CDR3 is 14 amino acids.

The rearrangement joins TRBV5-5 to TRBJ2-2; tentative D call: TRBD1 (5 bases). Germline values: CDR1 SGHKS, CDR2 YYEKEE (reference sequence). With 2 bases removed from V and 4 bases from J, the gap between germline ends came to 6 bases. The CDR3 consists of 13 residues. In DNA form, the CDR3 reads TGTGCCAGCAGCTTCGACAGCACCGGGGAGCTGTTTTTT. This sequence encodes CASSFDSTGELFF.

The chain is built from TRBV6-1 and TRBJ1-1; 8 positions match TRBD1. The V segment lost 6 bases and the J segment 5 bases; nucleotides outside the gene matches: 8. Germline loops: CDR1 MNHNS, CDR2 SASEGT. The CDR3 is 14 amino acids. The CDR3 nucleotides read TGTGCCAGCAGCGGGACAGGAGCGACGACTGAAGCTTTCTTT. Translating gives CASSGTGATTEAFF.

This chain uses TRBV27 with TRBJ2-3; D is perhaps TRBD1 (5 bases). V lost 5 bases, J lost 6 bases, and 24 bases lay in between. CDR1 is MNHEY and CDR2 is SMNVEV in the germline V gene (reference sequence). The CDR3 is 17 amino acids. The CDR3, as DNA: TGTGCCAGCAGTCCTAACTCAGGGATTATTCGGACGGATACGCAGTATTTT. Amino acids: CASSPNSGIIRTDTQYF.

V and J are TRBV5-6 and TRBJ2-7, with TRBD2 matching 9 bases. V gave up 2 bases and J gave up 7 bases; unmatched junction bases: 7. This CDR3 contains 14 residues. The V gene's germline CDR1 is SGHDT and CDR2 YYEEEE. CDR3 in DNA: TGTGCCAGCAGCTTTAGCGGGAGCTCGGGAGAGCAGTACTTC. Residues: CASSFSGSSGEQYF. The full variable domain, completed using reference TRBV5-6 and TRBJ2-7, is DAGVTQSPTHLIKTRGQQVTLRCSPKSGHDTVSWYQQALGQGPQFIFQYYEEEERQRGNFPDRFSGHQFPNYSSELNVNALLLGDSALYLCASSFSGSSGEQYFGPGTRLTVT.

The chain joins TRBV7-6 to TRBJ1-6; TRBD1 matches 10 bases. V lost 4 bases to trimming and J lost 6 bases; unmatched junction nucleotides: 21. Germline lookup yields CDR1 SGHVS and CDR2 FNYEAQ. The CDR3 has 21 amino acids. CDR3 region: CASSSRDRGPTNISCNSPLHF. DNA for the CDR3: TGTGCCAGCAGCTCCCGGGACAGGGGCCCGACTAATATATCGTGTAATTCACCCCTCCACTTT.